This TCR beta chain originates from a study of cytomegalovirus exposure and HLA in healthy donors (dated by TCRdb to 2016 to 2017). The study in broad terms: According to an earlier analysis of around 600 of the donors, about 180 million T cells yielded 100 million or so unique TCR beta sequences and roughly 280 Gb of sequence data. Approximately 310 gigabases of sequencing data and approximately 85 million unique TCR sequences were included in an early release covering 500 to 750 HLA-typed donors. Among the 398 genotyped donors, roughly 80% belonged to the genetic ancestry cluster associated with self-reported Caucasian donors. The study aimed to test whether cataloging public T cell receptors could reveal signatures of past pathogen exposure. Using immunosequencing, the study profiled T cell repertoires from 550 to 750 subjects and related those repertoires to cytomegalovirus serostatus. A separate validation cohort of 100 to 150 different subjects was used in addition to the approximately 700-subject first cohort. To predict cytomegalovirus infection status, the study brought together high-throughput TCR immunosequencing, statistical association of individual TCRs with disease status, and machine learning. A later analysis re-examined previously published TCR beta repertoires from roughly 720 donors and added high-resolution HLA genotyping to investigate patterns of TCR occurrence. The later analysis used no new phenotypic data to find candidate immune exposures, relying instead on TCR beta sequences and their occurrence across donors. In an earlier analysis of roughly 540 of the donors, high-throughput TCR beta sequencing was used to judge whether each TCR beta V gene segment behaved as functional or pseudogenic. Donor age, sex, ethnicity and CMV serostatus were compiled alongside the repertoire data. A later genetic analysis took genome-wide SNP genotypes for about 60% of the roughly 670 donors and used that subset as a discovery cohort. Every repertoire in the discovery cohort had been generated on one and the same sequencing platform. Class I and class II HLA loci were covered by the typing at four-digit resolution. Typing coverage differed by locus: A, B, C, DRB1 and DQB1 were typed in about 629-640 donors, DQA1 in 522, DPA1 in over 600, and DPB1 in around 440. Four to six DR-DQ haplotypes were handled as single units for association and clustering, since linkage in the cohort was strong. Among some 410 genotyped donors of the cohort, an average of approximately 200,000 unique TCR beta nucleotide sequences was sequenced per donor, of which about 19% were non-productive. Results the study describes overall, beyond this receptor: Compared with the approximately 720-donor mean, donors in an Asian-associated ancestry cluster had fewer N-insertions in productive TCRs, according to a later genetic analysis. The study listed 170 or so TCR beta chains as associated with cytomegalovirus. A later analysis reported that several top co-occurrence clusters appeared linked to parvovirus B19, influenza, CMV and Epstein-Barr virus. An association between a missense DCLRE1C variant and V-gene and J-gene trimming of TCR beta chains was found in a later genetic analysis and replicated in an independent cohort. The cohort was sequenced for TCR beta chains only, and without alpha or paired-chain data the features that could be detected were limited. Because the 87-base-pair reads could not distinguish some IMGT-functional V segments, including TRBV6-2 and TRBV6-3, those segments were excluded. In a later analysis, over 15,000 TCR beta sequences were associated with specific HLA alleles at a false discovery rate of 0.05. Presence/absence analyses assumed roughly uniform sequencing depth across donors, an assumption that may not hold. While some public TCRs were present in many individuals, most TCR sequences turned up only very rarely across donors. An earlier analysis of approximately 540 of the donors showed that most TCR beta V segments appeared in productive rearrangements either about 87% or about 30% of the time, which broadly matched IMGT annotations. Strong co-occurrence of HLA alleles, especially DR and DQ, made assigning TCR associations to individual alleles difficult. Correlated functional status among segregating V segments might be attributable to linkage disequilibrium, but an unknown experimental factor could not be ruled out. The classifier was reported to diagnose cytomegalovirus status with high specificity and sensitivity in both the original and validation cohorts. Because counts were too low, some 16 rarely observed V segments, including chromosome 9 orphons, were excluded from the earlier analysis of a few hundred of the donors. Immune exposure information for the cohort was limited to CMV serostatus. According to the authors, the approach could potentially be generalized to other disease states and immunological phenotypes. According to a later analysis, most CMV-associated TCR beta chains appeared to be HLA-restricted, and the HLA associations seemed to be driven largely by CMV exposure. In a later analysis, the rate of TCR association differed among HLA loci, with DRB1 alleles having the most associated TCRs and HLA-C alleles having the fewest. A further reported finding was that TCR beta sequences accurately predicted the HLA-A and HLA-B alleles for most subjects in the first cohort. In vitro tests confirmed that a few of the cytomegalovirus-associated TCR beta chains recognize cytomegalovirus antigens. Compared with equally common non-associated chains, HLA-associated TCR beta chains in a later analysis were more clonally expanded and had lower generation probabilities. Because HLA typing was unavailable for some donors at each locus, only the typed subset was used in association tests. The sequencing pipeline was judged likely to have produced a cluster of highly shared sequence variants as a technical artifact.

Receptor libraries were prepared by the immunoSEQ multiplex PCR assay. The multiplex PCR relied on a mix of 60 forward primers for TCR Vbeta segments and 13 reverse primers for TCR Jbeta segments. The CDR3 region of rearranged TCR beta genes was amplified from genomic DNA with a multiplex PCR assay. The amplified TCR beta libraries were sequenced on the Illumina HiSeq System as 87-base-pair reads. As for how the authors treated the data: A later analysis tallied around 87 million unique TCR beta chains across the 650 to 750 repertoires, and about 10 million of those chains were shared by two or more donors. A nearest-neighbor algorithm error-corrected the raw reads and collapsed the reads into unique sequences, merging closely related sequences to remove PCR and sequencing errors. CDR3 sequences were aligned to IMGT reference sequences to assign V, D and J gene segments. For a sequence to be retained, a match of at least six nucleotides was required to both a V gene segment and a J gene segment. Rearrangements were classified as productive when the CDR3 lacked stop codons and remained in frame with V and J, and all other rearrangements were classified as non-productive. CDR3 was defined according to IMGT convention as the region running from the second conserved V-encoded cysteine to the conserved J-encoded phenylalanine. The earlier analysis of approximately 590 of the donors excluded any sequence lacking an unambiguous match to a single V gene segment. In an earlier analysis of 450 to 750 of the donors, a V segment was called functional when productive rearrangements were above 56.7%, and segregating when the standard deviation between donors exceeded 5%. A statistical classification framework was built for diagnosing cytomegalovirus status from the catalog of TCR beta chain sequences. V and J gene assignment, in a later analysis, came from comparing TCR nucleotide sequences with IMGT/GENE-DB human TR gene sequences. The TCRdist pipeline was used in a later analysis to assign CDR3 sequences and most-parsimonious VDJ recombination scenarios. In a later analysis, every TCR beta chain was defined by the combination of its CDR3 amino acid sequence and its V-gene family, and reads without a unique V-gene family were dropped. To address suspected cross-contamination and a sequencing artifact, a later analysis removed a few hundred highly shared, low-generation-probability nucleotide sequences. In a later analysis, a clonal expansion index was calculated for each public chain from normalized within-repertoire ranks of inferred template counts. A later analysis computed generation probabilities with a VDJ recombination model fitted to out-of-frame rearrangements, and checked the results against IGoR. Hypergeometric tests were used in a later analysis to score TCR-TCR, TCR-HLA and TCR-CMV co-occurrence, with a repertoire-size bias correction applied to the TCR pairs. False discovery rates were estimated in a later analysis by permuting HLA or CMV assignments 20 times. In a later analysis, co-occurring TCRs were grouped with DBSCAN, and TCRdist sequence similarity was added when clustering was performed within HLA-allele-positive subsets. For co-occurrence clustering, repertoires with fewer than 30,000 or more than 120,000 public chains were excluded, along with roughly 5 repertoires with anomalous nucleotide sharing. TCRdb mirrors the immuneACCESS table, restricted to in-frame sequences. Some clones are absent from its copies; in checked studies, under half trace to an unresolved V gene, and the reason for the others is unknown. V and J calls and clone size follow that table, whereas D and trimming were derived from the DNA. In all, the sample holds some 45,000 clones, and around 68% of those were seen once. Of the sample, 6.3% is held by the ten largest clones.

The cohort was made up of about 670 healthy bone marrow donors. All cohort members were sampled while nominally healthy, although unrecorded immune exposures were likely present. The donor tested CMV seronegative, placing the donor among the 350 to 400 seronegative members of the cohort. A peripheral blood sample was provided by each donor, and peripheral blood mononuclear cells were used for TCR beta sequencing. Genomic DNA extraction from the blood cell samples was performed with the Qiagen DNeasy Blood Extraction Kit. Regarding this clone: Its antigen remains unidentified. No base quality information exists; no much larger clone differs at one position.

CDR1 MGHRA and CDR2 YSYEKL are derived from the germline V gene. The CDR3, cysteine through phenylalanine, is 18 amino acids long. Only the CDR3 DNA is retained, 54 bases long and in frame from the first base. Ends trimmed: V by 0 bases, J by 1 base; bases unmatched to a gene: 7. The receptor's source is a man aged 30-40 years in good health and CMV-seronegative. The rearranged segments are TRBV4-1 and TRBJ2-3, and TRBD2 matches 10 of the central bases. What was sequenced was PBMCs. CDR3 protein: CASSQDPGTSGGTDTQYF. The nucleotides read TGCGCCAGCAGCCAAGATCCCGGCACTAGCGGGGGCACAGATACGCAGTATTTT.